This T cell receptor (beta chain) was recovered during a study of tumor-infiltrating lymphocytes in primary liver carcinoma. Study at large: Patients underwent surgical resection for primary liver carcinoma. Study results and limitations: Bulk samples went unsorted, so CD4+ and CD8+ repertoires were not compared.

Concerning this clonotype: The antigen is unknown.

Germline V lookup: CDR1 SGHVS, CDR2 FQNEAQ. Trimming pared 3 bases from V and 5 bases from J, leaving 16 bases between. This CDR3 region has 15 residues. A primer matching the constant region was used to make TCR beta cDNA from about 500 ng of total RNA. For TCR beta, libraries were produced by three nested multiplex PCR rounds using slightly modified ARM-PCR. A C-beta reverse primer was combined with TRBV1-TRBV30 forward primers in the first two PCR rounds, and each round had approximately 10 cycles. TCRdb ran MiXCR on the multiplex PCR reads and lists one entry per CDR3 protein. Of a few hundred thousand distinct CDR3 sequences detected, around three fifths appear once; the ten largest clones hold 17%. Both blood RNA, taken from unsorted whole blood, and germline DNA were extracted. Blood samples of approximately 3.6 milliliters were drawn preoperatively.

The clonotype was recovered from a woman in her 30s with primary liver carcinoma and hepatitis B virus infection. The sample consisted of peripheral blood. This chain joins TRBV7-8 and TRBJ2-5, with D tentatively TRBD1 or TRBD2 (5 bases each). The DNA for the CDR3 is TGTGCCAGCAGCTTTCGCTGGGGGAGCAAGGAGACCCAGTACTTC. Translated, it gives CASSFRWGSKETQYF.